This record covers a single T cell receptor (beta chain). Germline V gene lookup returns CDR1 GTSNPN and CDR2 SVGIG (reference sequence). The length of the CDR3 is 13 residues. V lost 1 base to trimming and J lost 1 base, with 7 bases between them. Study processing details: Estimates of nucleated cell counts were drawn from the amplification of reference gene primers. Sequencing was performed with immunoSEQ multiplex PCR; in TCRdb, only in-frame clones are kept and a portion is missing. D and trimming were read from the DNA, whereas the V and J calls and clone size are those reported in that table. Counted here are a few hundred thousand clones, roughly 90% occurring once; the ten biggest clones make up roughly 2.4%. This sample stems from a study of blood T cell repertoires in COVID-19. Across the whole study: Some COVID-19 samples were acute and others convalescent; all came from the United States, Italy and Spain. Nucleic acid was either cDNA or gDNA, and it came from T cells, B-cell-depleted T cells, or PBMCs.

Sequenced material: peripheral blood. The origin of this receptor is a woman aged 45 to 65 with acute or convalescent COVID-19. The gene calls are TRBV30 and TRBJ1-1, with D perhaps matching TRBD1 (5 bases). The CDR3 nucleotides are TGTGCCTGGAGTGCAGGGTGGAACACTGAAGCTTTCTTT. Translating gives CAWSAGWNTEAFF.